The 21 T cell receptor beta chains in this list originate from one sample, sequenced in a study of OX40 agonist ivuxolimab in advanced cancers. Some clones are missing from TCRdb's copy, which holds only in-frame ones; the method was immunoSEQ multiplex PCR. The sample includes tens of thousands of clones, 80% to 90% seen only once; the top ten take approximately 2%. This sample comprised CD4+ or CD8+ T cells sorted from blood, obtained in a trial of the OX40 agonist ivuxolimab. The origin of the receptors is an adult with an advanced solid tumor such as melanoma, head and neck, liver or kidney cancer.

The J gene is TRBJ2-2, the V gene TRBV19, with 9 bases identical to TRBD1. Trimming at V came to 0 bases and at J to 6 bases, leaving 8 bases not matched to a gene. Germline lookup yields CDR1 LNHDA and CDR2 SQIVND (reference sequence). This CDR3 is 17 amino acids long. The CDR3 DNA reads TGTGCCAGTAGTATAGACCGGACAGGGGCGAGAGCCGGGGAGCTGTTTTTT. This translates into CASSIDRTGARAGELFF.

This chain uses TRBV4-3 with TRBJ2-1; tentatively, D is TRBD2 (6 bases). The V gene lost 4 bases and the J gene lost 0 bases, with 10 bases spanning the gap. There are 15 residues in the CDR3. In germline, CDR1 is LGHNA, CDR2 YSLEER. For the CDR3, the DNA is TGCGCCAGCAGCCGCCCGGGAGCCTCCTACAATGAGCAGTTCTTC. Its protein product is CASSRPGASYNEQFF.

Only a few counts were recorded for this clone. The chain has TRBV27 and TRBJ2-5; D gene uncertain. Trimming removed 5 bases at V and 5 bases at J, with 18 bases between. Per the germline V gene, CDR1 is MNHEY and CDR2 is SMNVEV (reference sequence). This CDR3 spans 15 amino acids. CDR3 sequence: CASSPFDAGWETQYF. CDR3 DNA sequence: TGTGCCAGCAGTCCCTTCGATGCAGGATGGGAGACCCAGTACTTC.

This chain connects TRBV4-1 to TRBJ1-1; D gene ambiguous. Germline V gives CDR1 MGHRA, CDR2 YSYEKL. The V end lost 7 bases, the J end lost 6 bases, and 27 bases lay between the germline ends. CDR3 size: 17 residues. CDR3 coding DNA: TGCGCCAGCACTCCCTTCCTCGTAGGCAGTGGTCTCCCTGAAGCTTTCTTT. The encoded protein is CASTPFLVGSGLPEAFF.

The chain combines TRBV7-8 with TRBJ2-5, with D possibly TRBD2 on 5 matching bases. Germline CDR1 and CDR2: SGHVS and FQNEAQ. Trimming stripped 5 bases from V and 5 bases from J, with 12 bases between. The CDR3 spans 13 residues. CDR3 DNA: TGTGCCAGCAGCCCACAAACGGGGGAGACCCAGTACTTC. Its protein is CASSPQTGETQYF.

The rearrangement joins TRBV6-5 to TRBJ1-6; D uncertain. V lost 4 bases, J lost 7 bases, and 8 bases lay in between. This CDR3 has 13 residues. Germline CDR1 and CDR2: MNHEY and SVGAGI. The CDR3 protein is CASSWVRNSPLHF. CDR3 DNA: TGTGCCAGCAGTTGGGTCAGGAATTCACCCCTCCACTTT.

The chain has TRBV28 and TRBJ2-1; tentative D call: TRBD1 (6 bases). V was clipped by 6 bases and J by 6 bases, with 12 bases between them. Germline V gene lookup returns CDR1 MDHEN and CDR2 SYDVKM. This CDR3 has 13 amino acids. As DNA, the CDR3 is TGTGCCAGCAGCTCAGGGGTGCGCAATGAGCAGTTCTTC. It encodes CASSSGVRNEQFF.

CDR3 coding DNA: TGTGCCTCAGCGGGAGGGATTGCAGATACGCAGTATTTT. It specifies CASAGGIADTQYF. J is TRBJ2-3 and V is TRBV27; 10 positions agree with TRBD2. There are 13 residues in the CDR3. The V segment lost 11 bases and the J segment 4 bases; nucleotides outside the gene matches: 6. The germline V gene has CDR1 MNHEY and CDR2 SMNVEV (reference sequence).

The chain joins TRBV15 to TRBJ1-1; no firm D call. The germline gives CDR1 LNHNV, CDR2 YYDKDF (reference sequence). V lost 0 bases to trimming and J lost 1 base, with 12 bases between them. The CDR3 length is 16 residues. For the CDR3, the DNA is TGTGCCACCAGCAGAGATGAGGTCCGGAGGAACACTGAAGCTTTCTTT. As protein: CATSRDEVRRNTEAFF. Full variable domain (missing parts from reference TRBV15 and TRBJ1-1): DAMVIQNPRYQVTQFGKPVTLSCSQTLNHNVMYWYQQKSSQAPKLLFHYYDKDFNNEADTPDNFQSRRPNTSFCFLDIRSPGLGDTAMYLCATSRDEVRRNTEAFFGQGTRLTVV.

The rearrangement joins TRBV28 to TRBJ2-2; D ambiguous. The CDR3 totals 11 residues. CDR1 is MDHEN and CDR2 is SYDVKM in the germline V gene. The V gene lost 6 bases and the J gene lost 9 bases, with 8 bases spanning the gap. The CDR3 region is CASSLNRELFF. DNA of the CDR3: TGTGCCAGCAGCCTCAACAGGGAGCTGTTTTTT.

This clone was counted between two and nine times. This chain links TRBV27 with TRBJ2-7; D is unresolved. This CDR3 has 14 residues. Germline values: CDR1 MNHEY, CDR2 SMNVEV (reference sequence). The V end was cut by 8 bases, the J end by 2 bases, with 16 bases between. The CDR3 nucleotides are TGTGCCAGCCTGCGCGGTGGGAAGCCCTACGAGCAGTACTTC. Translation gives CASLRGGKPYEQYF.

V gene TRBV11-2 combines with J gene TRBJ1-1; D is ambiguous. Germline V CDR1 and CDR2: SGHAT, FQNNGV. There are 15 residues in the CDR3. V shed 3 bases and J shed 1 base, with 12 bases lying between them. In nucleotides, the CDR3 is TGTGCCAGCAGCTTCGATCTGATCCAGAACACTGAAGCTTTCTTT. Encoded protein: CASSFDLIQNTEAFF.

Written as DNA, the CDR3 is TGTGCCAGCAGTACAACAGGGGGCGCAAGGGAGACCCAGTACTTC. Amino acid sequence: CASSTTGGARETQYF. The chain employs TRBV28 and TRBJ2-5; 9 bases are shared with TRBD1. The V segment lost 5 bases and the J segment 5 bases; nucleotides outside the gene matches: 9. Per germline, CDR1 MDHEN and CDR2 SYDVKM. The CDR3 is made up of 15 amino acids. The variable domain in full, completed from reference TRBV28 and TRBJ2-5, reads DVKVTQSSRYLVKRTGEKVFLECVQDMDHENMFWYRQDPGLGLRLIYFSYDVKMKEKGDIPEGYSVSREKKERFSLILESASTNQTSMYLCASSTTGGARETQYFGPGTRLLVL.

The chain couples TRBV27 to TRBJ1-2, with a possible D match to TRBD1 (6 bases). This CDR3 has 15 amino acids. The V and J ends lost 4 bases and 0 bases respectively, with 12 bases between them. Germline V gives CDR1 MNHEY, CDR2 SMNVEV (reference sequence). The CDR3: CASSSQGMSNYGYTF. The DNA of the CDR3 is TGTGCCAGCAGTTCCCAGGGGATGTCTAACTATGGCTACACCTTC.

The chain employs TRBV28 and TRBJ1-5; TRBD1 matches 8 bases. The CDR3 consists of 14 residues. V shed 1 base, J shed 7 bases, and the junction held 3 bases outside the gene matches. The germline V gene encodes CDR1 MDHEN and CDR2 SYDVKM. The CDR3 here is CASSLSRGRQPQHF. The CDR3, as DNA: TGTGCCAGCAGTTTATCCAGGGGGCGGCAGCCCCAGCATTTT.

This chain joins TRBV5-8 and TRBJ2-1; D not resolved. This CDR3 is built from 15 residues. The V and J ends lost 4 bases and 0 bases respectively, with 11 bases between them. CDR1 and CDR2 from the germline V gene are SGHTS and YDEGEE. CDR3 in DNA: TGTGCCAGCAGCAAAACAGCGAGCTCCTACAATGAGCAGTTCTTC. Translated, it gives CASSKTASSYNEQFF.

This chain connects TRBV7-6 to TRBJ2-4; D may be TRBD1 or TRBD2 (5 bases each). V lost 4 bases to trimming and J lost 2 bases, with 18 bases between them. CDR3 length: 17 amino acids. The germline V gene has CDR1 SGHVS and CDR2 FNYEAQ. This chain's CDR3 is CASSSFRGLGSKNIQYF. The CDR3 DNA reads as TGTGCCAGCAGCTCTTTCCGGGGCTTGGGGTCCAAAAACATTCAGTACTTC.

This clone was observed a single time. This sequence joins TRBV11-2 and TRBJ2-7, with D perhaps assigned TRBD1 or TRBD2 (5 bases each). With 0 bases removed from V and 3 bases from J, the gap between germline ends came to 9 bases. This CDR3 contains 14 residues. Per germline, CDR1 SGHAT and CDR2 FQNNGV. CDR3 coding DNA: TGTGCCAGCAGCTTAGACGGGGACCGCTACGAGCAGTACTTC. Protein product: CASSLDGDRYEQYF.

This clone was found a few times. The chain carries TRBV6-5 and TRBJ1-5; D is perhaps TRBD1 (6 bases). The germline V and J ends were trimmed by 6 bases and 6 bases, with 9 bases remaining between them. Germline V gene data show CDR1 as MNHEY and CDR2 as SVGAGI. This CDR3 has 12 amino acids. The CDR3 DNA reads as TGTGCCAGCAGGACAGGCACTCAGCCCCAGCATTTT. Translating gives CASRTGTQPQHF.

This chain joins TRBV7-9 and TRBJ1-3; D is undetermined. This CDR3 comprises 16 residues. Per germline, CDR1 SEHNR and CDR2 FQNEAQ (reference sequence). V lost 5 bases and J lost 2, with 16 bases in between. The CDR3 DNA sequence: TGTGCCAGCAGCCCCGGGCCCCGTATTACTGGAAACACCATATATTTT. Residues: CASSPGPRITGNTIYF.

The rearrangement links TRBV11-2 to TRBJ2-7, with 12 bases lining up with TRBD1. The CDR3 length is 17 residues. With 1 base clipped from V and 4 bases from J, the junction kept 8 bases outside the gene matches. Germline V gene lookup returns CDR1 SGHAT and CDR2 FQNNGV. The CDR3 protein is CASSLGAGQGAGYEQYF. The CDR3 DNA reads TGTGCCAGCAGCTTAGGTGCGGGACAGGGGGCTGGATACGAGCAGTACTTC.